This TCR beta chain was recorded in a study of T-cell memory formation after mild COVID-19. Study background: TCR clusters were mostly confined to one donor each.

Germline V gives CDR1 SEHNR, CDR2 FQNEAQ (reference sequence). Trimming took 5 bases from V and 1 from J; bases not matched to a gene: 5. The CDR3 sequence is 15 residues long. TCR alpha and TCR beta cDNA libraries carrying sample barcodes and UMIs came from 5'RACE with constant-segment primers. Using its own MiXCR run on the 5' RACE reads, TCRdb lists one record per CDR3 protein. The table has 85,000 to 130,000 distinct CDR3 sequences, 12% seen once. Overall study findings and caveats: Clones that got smaller from day 15 to 85 had even CD4/CD8, while clones growing later tipped toward CD4+. The CD4+ clones that contracted clustered mainly within CM and EM, and the CD8+ clones concentrated in EMRA.

This clonotype was detected many times. Its specificity is not known. This sequence was found in an adult woman who had mild COVID-19 (a few samples of this study predate the infection). Cell type and time point are not known. Sequencing was carried out using PBMCs or a T cell subset sorted from them (not recorded which). This chain joins TRBV7-9 and TRBJ2-3; 8 positions match TRBD1. The DNA of the CDR3 is TGTGCCAGCAGCCCAGGACAGGGCCGCACAGATACGCAGTATTTT. Amino acid sequence: CASSPGQGRTDTQYF.